Included here is one TCR beta chain sequence, with context. Antigen specificity is unknown. The PCR ran on 60 Vbeta and 13 Jbeta primers. Methods used by the authors: A later analysis tallied 80 million or so unique TCR beta chains, roughly 11 million of them shared. Assay: immunoSEQ multiplex PCR; the TCRdb copy retains only in-frame clones and omits some. The V and J calls and clone size were taken over from that table, and D and trimming were inferred from the DNA. The table includes about 160,000 clones, about 80% detected once. The CDR3 totals 15 residues. Germline CDR1 SGHRS, CDR2 YFSETQ. The V gene end was trimmed by 4 bases and the J gene end by 0 bases; junction bases not matched to a gene: 5. The sample is drawn from a study of cytomegalovirus exposure and HLA in healthy donors. Study as a whole: As an earlier analysis found, 150 million to 200 million T cells yielded about 120 million unique TCR beta sequences.

Study-wide findings and caveats: In a later analysis, a missense DCLRE1C variant was linked to TCR beta V- and J-gene trimming.

At collection, donors were nominally healthy, but unrecorded immune exposures were probable. J is TRBJ2-5 and V is TRBV5-1; 8 bases match TRBD2. This receptor was obtained from a man aged 45 to 65 in good health and CMV-seropositive. Source material: PBMCs. The CDR3 is CASSPGGGYQETQYF. CDR3 nucleotides: TGCGCCAGCAGCCCCGGGGGGGGGTACCAAGAGACCCAGTACTTC.